This T cell receptor (beta chain) was retrieved from a study of blood T cell repertoires in COVID-19. Study-wide context: The United States, Italy and Spain supplied acute and convalescent COVID-19 samples. Sources were T cells, B-cell-depleted T cells, or PBMCs; the material itself was cDNA or gDNA.

The CDR3 consists of 14 residues. Germline trimming cut 2 bases from V and 8 bases from J; bases unmatched to any gene: 5. Germline CDR1 and CDR2: SGDLS and YYNGEE. Original handling: Researchers report that nucleated cell counts were estimated from reference gene primer amplification. The repertoire was sequenced with immunoSEQ multiplex PCR; TCRdb's copy has only in-frame clones and lacks some. V and J calls and clone size are those listed in that table; D and trimming were worked out from the DNA. Of around 180,000 clones listed, 74% were seen once; the top ten hold less than 3%. The chain links TRBV9 to TRBJ2-1; 9 positions match TRBD2. This TCR derives from a woman older than 75 with acute or convalescent COVID-19. The sequenced sample consisted of peripheral blood. The CDR3 DNA sequence: TGTGCCAGCAGCGTGGCGGGAGGGTCCGATGAGCAGTTCTTC. It encodes CASSVAGGSDEQFF.